This T cell receptor beta chain is drawn from a study of T-cell reconstitution after alpha-beta-depleted transplantation in children. Unique molecular identifiers were used in preparing the TCRbeta library. TCRdb independently ran MiXCR on the PCR reads; one entry per CDR3 protein. This sample has around 50,000 distinct CDR3 sequences, with about 50% found just once. To note about this clonotype: Its antigen is as yet unknown.

Study-level findings and limits: Approximately two months post-transplant, alpha-beta T cells reportedly originated from several hundred expanded graft clones. T cells produced anew were the main source of T-cell counts and diversity one year after transplant.

Trimming removed 8 bases from V and 4 bases from J, with 19 bases in between. Germline CDR1 is MNHNS and CDR2 is SASEGT. This CDR3 region has 15 residues. Source: peripheral blood, taken before TCRalphabeta/CD19-depleted stem cell transplant. The sequence came from a boy under three years old with SCID, due to receive a stem cell transplant. This sequence joins TRBV6-1 and TRBJ2-3; D unclear. The CDR3 region has the DNA TGTGCCAGCCGCCGGGCCCCTCGGAGCGCAGATACGCAGTATTTT. It translates to CASRRAPRSADTQYF.